These 2 T cell receptor beta chains were all obtained from the same sample, sequenced in a study of beta chain features in type 1 diabetes. Regarding the study as a whole: There was a moderate but significant shortening of TCRB CDR3s in all four CD4+ subsets of Type 1 diabetes patients.

Expressed TCRB transcripts got sequenced, as all isolated RNA was reverse transcribed. This table comes from immunoSEQ multiplex PCR, and its TCRdb copy is limited to in-frame clones, with some not included. The sample contains around 280,000 clones, approximately 16% of which appear only once. Their cognate antigens are unknown. Source material: naive CD4+ T cells from blood. These receptors were obtained from a man aged 18 to 30 with type 1 diabetes.

This clone occurred a few times. The sample has other DNA sequences that encode this CDR3 too. CDR3 nucleotides: TGTGCCTGGAGTGTAGGGACTAGCGGCTACAATGAGCAGTTCTTC. Its protein product is CAWSVGTSGYNEQFF. The chain uses TRBV30 and TRBJ2-1, with TRBD2 identical over 11 bases. Trimming cost V 0 bases and J 3 bases; bases outside gene matches: 1. This CDR3 contains 15 residues. Germline lookup yields CDR1 GTSNPN and CDR2 SVGIG (reference sequence).

V is TRBV7-8 and J is TRBJ1-2; D perhaps matches TRBD1 (5 bases). Germline V CDR1 and CDR2: SGHVS, FQNEAQ. CDR3 length: 13 amino acids. V lost 4 bases and J lost 8, with 14 bases in between. The CDR3 reads CASSSRLGVGYTF. In DNA, the CDR3 is TGTGCCAGCAGCTCTAGATTAGGGGTCGGCTACACCTTC.